This T cell receptor beta chain was found in a study of T-cell reconstitution after alpha-beta-depleted transplantation in children (dated by TCRdb to the mid-2010s). For context, the study as a whole: The study quantitatively tracked T-cell immune reconstitution after TCRalphabeta/CD19-depleted allogeneic hematopoietic cell transplantation in children using TCR repertoire profiling.

Many counts were recorded for this clonotype. Its antigen is unknown. Base-call qualities are not available, and no considerably larger clone is one nucleotide away. CDR1 and CDR2 were assigned from the germline V gene (reference sequence) as GTSNPN and SVGIG. The CDR3 runs 14 amino acids, cysteine and phenylalanine included. Just the 42-base CDR3 DNA is kept, in frame starting at base 1. Ends trimmed: V by 5 bases, J by 0 bases; bases unmatched to a gene: 6. Receptor amplification or capture employed PCR. Sequencing used an Illumina HiSeq 2500. Molecular barcoding was employed in the preparation of TCR libraries, with unique molecular identifiers being used to normalize TCRbeta repertoire quantification. TCRdb redid the processing of the public reads, applying fastp at Q25 and MiXCR, and retained in-frame beta chains. For every CDR3 protein sequence, its rows merge into one entry that carries the most common genes and DNA. The sample profile shows about 230,000 distinct CDR3 sequences; roughly 10% of them were found once. Less than 8% of the sample rests with the top ten.

The sample in question was PBMCs from the stem cell graft donor, obtained from the stem cell graft. The TCR comes from a human donor who donated a stem cell graft to a child with acute lymphoblastic leukemia. In this chain, TRBV30 is recombined with TRBJ1-1; TRBD1 agrees with 7 junctional bases. The CDR3 protein sequence reads: CAWSPGQVNTEAFF. Here is the DNA: TGTGCCTGGTCTCCCGGACAGGTGAACACTGAAGCTTTCTTT.